These 2 T cell receptor beta chains came from one sample sequenced in a study of T-cell reconstitution after alpha-beta-depleted transplantation in children. Unique molecular identifiers were used in preparing the TCRbeta library. TCRdb fed the PCR reads into MiXCR, producing one record per CDR3 protein. The repertoire holds hundreds of thousands of distinct CDR3 sequences, approximately 13% seen once, with about 2.2% in the top ten. This specimen was PBMCs, mostly from graft donor cells, taken 360 days after TCRalphabeta/CD19-depleted stem cell transplant. Every receptor here comes from a male patient aged 10 to 17 who had a stem cell transplant for acute myeloid leukemia, so the T cells may come from the graft donor.

With regard to this clonotype: A much larger clonotype is one base distant, so this may be a read error. The V call is TRBV7-8, the J call TRBJ2-1, with TRBD2 matching over 15 bases. V dropped 6 bases and J dropped 9; count of bases not matched to a gene: 3. Germline V gene lookup returns CDR1 SGHVS and CDR2 FQNEAQ. The length of the CDR3 is 14 residues. The chain's CDR3 is CASRGTSGRCEQFF. In DNA form, the CDR3 reads TGTGCCAGCAGGGGGACTAGCGGGAGGTGTGAGCAGTTCTTC.

This clonotype was observed a few times. The chain uses TRBV6-1 and TRBJ1-2; the D gene is possibly TRBD1 (6 bases). The V gene lost 6 bases and the J gene lost 4 bases, with 12 bases spanning the gap. Germline V gene sequence: CDR1 MNHNS, CDR2 SASEGT. The CDR3 length is 13 residues. The CDR3 coding sequence is TGTGCCAGCAGCGCAGGACAGCTCTATGGCTACACCTTC. Residues: CASSAGQLYGYTF.